This T cell receptor beta chain originates from a study of cytomegalovirus exposure and HLA in healthy donors. PCR amplification relied on 60 Vbeta primers (plus 13 Jbeta primers). The assay was immunoSEQ multiplex PCR, and TCRdb's table has in-frame clones only and misses some. The sample lists over 150,000 clones, about 75% occurring once. This clone was recorded a few times. V was cut by 8 bases and J by 2 bases, with 15 bases left in between. The germline V gene has CDR1 SGDLS and CDR2 YYNGEE. The CDR3 sequence is 14 residues long. The sequence was obtained from a male donor in good health and CMV-seropositive. The V gene is TRBV9, the J gene TRBJ2-3; tentative D call: TRBD2 (7 bases). The sequencing sample was made of PBMCs. DNA of the CDR3: TGTGCCAGTTCAGGAGGGGGGGCCACAGATACGCAGTATTTT. Translating gives CASSGGGATDTQYF.